This T cell receptor beta chain originates from a study of human T cells and chemical hapten exposure. Study background: Doses of diphenylcyclopropenone went to the patients' scalps weekly throughout the approximately 25-week study. Patients having alopecia areata, totalis or universalis were mostly female.

There are 16 residues in the CDR3. Trimming took 1 base from V and 5 from J; bases not matched to a gene: 8. Germline V gene lookup returns CDR1 DFQATT and CDR2 SNEGSKA (reference sequence). The study, taken as a whole, reports: Large CDR3 similarity clusters arose significantly more often from expanded TCRs than from controls. Each of the donors had alopecia, so their immune responses may not resemble those of healthy people.

The table lists this clonotype with a few counts. What it recognizes is unknown. Using its own MiXCR run on the RACE reads, TCRdb lists one record per CDR3 protein. The table shows tens of thousands of distinct CDR3 sequences, with roughly a tenth occurring only once. Time point meaning: pre-sensitization, week 0. Stated treatment: therapeutic diphenylcyclopropenone sensitization with weekly scalp DPC. V gene TRBV20-1 combines with J gene TRBJ1-1, with TRBD1 identical over 12 bases. This clonotype was sampled from a woman aged 40-49 years with alopecia areata. Some clones in this sample may be carry-over from other donors' samples. Sequencing was performed on whole blood, taken in connection with sensitization to the hapten diphenylcyclopropenone (DPC). The CDR3 nucleotides are TGCAGTGCTAGAGTTTTGGGACAGGGGGCAGGGACTGAAGCTTTCTTT. Translating gives CSARVLGQGAGTEAFF.